This TCR beta chain was found in a study of blood T cell repertoires in COVID-19. Whole-study context: Acute-phase and convalescent COVID-19 samples originated in the United States, Italy and Spain. Sources were T cells, B-cell-depleted T cells, or PBMCs; the material itself was cDNA or gDNA.

The V gene's germline CDR1 is SGHTA and CDR2 FQGNSA. J lost 1 base, V lost 1 base, and 4 bases had no gene match. CDR3 length equals 15 residues. Original processing notes: Estimation of nucleated cell counts relied on the amplification of reference gene primers. Using immunoSEQ multiplex PCR, the repertoire was profiled, and TCRdb retains in-frame clones only, with some absent. The DNA was the basis for D and trimming; V, J and clone size are from that table. In the table there are around 200,000 clones, roughly 90% of which are singletons. The rearrangement uses TRBV7-2 and TRBJ2-7, with TRBD2 identical over 7 bases. Material for sequencing was peripheral blood. This sequence was found in a woman in her 50s with acute or convalescent COVID-19. CDR3 DNA sequence: TGTGCCAGCAGCTTAGAAAGCGGGGCATCCTACGAGCAGTACTTC. This encodes CASSLESGASYEQYF.